This T cell receptor (beta chain) was identified during a study of cytomegalovirus exposure and HLA in healthy donors. Study background: From HLA-typed donors, an early data release held about 85 million unique TCRs. Overall study results and limits: The HLA-A and HLA-B alleles of most subjects were reportedly predicted accurately from TCR beta sequences.

This CDR3 is 16 amino acids long. The V end was cut by 0 bases, the J end by 4 bases, with 15 bases between. Germline CDR1 reads LNHNV; CDR2 reads YYDKDF (reference sequence). A multiplex PCR was run with 60 Vbeta primers and 13 Jbeta primers. The table came from immunoSEQ multiplex PCR; TCRdb's copy has only in-frame clones and leaves some out. The sample has roughly 110,000 clones; 67% are singletons. With regard to this clone: Its antigen is still unknown.

This TCR was recovered from a man between 18 and 35 years old in good health and CMV-seropositive. The sequencing sample was made of PBMCs. The rearrangement joins TRBV15 to TRBJ1-2, with a tentative D call TRBD1 (5 bases). The CDR3 nucleotides are TGTGCCACCAGCAGAGAGGGGGGGAGCCTAACCTATGGCTACACCTTC. Protein product: CATSREGGSLTYGYTF.